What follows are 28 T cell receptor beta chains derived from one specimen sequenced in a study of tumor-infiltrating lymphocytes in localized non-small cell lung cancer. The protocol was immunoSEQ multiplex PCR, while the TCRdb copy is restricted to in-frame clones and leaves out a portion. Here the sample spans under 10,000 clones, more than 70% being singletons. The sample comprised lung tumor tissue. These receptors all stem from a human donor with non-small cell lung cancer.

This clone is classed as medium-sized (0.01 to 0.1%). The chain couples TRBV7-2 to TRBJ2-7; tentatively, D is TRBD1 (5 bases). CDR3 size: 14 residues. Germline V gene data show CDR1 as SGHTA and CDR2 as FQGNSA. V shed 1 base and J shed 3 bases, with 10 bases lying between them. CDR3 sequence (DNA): TGTGCCAGCAGCTTAGTGGGGCCCCACTACGAGCAGTACTTC. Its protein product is CASSLVGPHYEQYF. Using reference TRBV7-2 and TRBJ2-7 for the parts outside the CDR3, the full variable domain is GAGVSQSPSNKVTEKGKDVELRCDPISGHTALYWYRQSLGQGLEFLIYFQGNSAPDKSGLPSDRFSAERTGGSVSTLTIQRTQQEDSAVYLCASSLVGPHYEQYFGPGTRLTVT.

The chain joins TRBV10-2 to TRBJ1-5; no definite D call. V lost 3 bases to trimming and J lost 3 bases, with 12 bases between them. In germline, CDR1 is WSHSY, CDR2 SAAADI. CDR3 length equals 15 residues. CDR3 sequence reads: CASSDSPVSNQPQHF. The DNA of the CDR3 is TGCGCCAGCAGTGATTCGCCAGTATCCAATCAGCCCCAGCATTTT.

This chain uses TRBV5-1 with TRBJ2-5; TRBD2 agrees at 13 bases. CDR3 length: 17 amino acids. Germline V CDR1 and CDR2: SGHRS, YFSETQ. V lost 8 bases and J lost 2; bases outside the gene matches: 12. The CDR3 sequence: CASRPGLAGERQETQYF. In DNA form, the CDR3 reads TGCGCCAGTCGGCCCGGACTAGCGGGAGAGAGGCAAGAGACCCAGTACTTC.

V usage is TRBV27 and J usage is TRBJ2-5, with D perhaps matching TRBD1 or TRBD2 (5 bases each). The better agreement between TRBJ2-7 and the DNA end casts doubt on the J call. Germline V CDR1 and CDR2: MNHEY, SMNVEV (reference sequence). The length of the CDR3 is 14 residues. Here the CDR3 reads CASNSRDGVYEQYF. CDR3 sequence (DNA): TGTGCCAGCAACAGCCGGGACGGGGTCTACGAGCAGTACTTC.

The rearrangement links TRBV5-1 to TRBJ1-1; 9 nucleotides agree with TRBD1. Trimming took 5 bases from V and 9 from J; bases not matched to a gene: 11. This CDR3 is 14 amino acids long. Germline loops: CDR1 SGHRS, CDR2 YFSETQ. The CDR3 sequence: CASSQGQGSLQAFF. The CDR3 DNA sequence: TGCGCCAGCAGTCAAGGACAGGGGTCCCTACAAGCTTTCTTT.

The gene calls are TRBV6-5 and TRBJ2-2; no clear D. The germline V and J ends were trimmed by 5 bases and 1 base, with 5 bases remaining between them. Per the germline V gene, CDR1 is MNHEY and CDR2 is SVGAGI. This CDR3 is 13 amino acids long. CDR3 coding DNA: TGTGCCAGCAGTCGACAGAACACCGGGGAGCTGTTTTTT. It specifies CASSRQNTGELFF.

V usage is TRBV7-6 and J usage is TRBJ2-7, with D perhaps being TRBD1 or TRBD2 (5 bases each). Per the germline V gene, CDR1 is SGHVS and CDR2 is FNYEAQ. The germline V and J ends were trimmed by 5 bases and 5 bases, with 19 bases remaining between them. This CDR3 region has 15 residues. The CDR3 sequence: CASSPSGTMDNEQYF. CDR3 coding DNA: TGTGCCAGCAGCCCTTCCGGGACCATGGATAACGAGCAGTACTTC.

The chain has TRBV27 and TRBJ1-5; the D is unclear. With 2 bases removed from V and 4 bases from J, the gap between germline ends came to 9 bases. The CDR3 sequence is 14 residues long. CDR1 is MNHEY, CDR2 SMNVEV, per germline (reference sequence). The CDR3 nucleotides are TGTGCCAGCAGTTTAGAAGGATTGAATCAGCCCCAGCATTTT. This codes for CASSLEGLNQPQHF.

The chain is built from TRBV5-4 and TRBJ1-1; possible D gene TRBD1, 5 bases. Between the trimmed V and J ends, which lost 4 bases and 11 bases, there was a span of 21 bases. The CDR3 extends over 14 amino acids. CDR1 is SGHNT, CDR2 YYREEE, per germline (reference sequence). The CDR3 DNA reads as TGTGCCAGCAGCCAGACGAGGGGCAGGGAGTTGGCTTTCTTT. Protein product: CASSQTRGRELAFF.

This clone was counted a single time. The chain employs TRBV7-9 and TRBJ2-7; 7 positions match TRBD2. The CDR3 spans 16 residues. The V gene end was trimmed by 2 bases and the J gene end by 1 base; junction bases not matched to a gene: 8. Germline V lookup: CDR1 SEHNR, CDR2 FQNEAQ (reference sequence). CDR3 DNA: TGTGCCAGCAGCTTATTTGGGCCGGGGGGATCCTACGAGCAGTACTTC. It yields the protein CASSLFGPGGSYEQYF.

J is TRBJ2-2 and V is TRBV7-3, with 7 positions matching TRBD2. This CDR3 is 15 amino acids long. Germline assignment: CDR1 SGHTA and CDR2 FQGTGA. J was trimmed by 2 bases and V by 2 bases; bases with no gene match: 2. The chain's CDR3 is CASSLAGANTGELFF. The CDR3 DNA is TGTGCCAGCAGCTTAGCGGGAGCTAACACCGGGGAGCTGTTTTTT.

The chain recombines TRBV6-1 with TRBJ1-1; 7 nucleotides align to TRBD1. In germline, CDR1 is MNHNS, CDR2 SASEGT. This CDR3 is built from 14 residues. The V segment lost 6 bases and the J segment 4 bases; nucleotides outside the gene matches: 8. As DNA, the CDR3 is TGTGCCAGCAGGGCGACAGGGACTGTCACTGAAGCTTTCTTT. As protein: CASRATGTVTEAFF.

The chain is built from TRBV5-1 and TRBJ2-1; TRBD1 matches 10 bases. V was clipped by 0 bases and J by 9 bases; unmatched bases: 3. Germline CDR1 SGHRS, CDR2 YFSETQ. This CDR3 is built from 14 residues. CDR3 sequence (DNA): TGCGCCAGCAGCTTGGGACAGGGGGCCACTGAGCAGTTCTTC. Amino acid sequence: CASSLGQGATEQFF.

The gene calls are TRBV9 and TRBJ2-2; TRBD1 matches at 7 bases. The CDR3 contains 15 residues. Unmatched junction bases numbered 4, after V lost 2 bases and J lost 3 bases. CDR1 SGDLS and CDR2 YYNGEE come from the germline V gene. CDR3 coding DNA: TGTGCCAGCAGCGTGTGGGACAGAGACACCGGGGAGCTGTTTTTT. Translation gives CASSVWDRDTGELFF.

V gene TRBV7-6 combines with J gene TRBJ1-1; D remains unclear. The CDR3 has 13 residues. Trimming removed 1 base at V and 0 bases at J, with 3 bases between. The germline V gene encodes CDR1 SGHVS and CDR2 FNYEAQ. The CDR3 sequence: CASSLGMNTEAFF. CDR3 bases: TGTGCCAGCAGCTTAGGGATGAACACTGAAGCTTTCTTT.

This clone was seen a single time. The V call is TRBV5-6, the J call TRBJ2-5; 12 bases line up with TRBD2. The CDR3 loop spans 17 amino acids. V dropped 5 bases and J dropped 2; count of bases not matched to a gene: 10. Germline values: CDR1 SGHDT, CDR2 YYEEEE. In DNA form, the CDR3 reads TGTGCCAGCAGAGCTCGCCGACTAGCGGGGGAACAAGAGACCCAGTACTTC. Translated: CASRARRLAGEQETQYF.

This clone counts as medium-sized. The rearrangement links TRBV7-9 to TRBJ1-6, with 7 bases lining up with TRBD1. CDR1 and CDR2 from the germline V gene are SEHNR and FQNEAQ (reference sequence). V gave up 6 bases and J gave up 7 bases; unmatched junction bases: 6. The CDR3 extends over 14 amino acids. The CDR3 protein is CASRPGQLNSPLHF. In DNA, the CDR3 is TGTGCCAGCAGACCGGGACAGCTAAATTCACCCCTCCACTTT. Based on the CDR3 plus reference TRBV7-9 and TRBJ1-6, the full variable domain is DTGVSQNPRHKITKRGQNVTFRCDPISEHNRLYWYRQTLGQGPEFLTYFQNEAQLEKSRLLSDRFSAERPKGSFSTLEIQRTEQGDSAMYLCASRPGQLNSPLHFGNGTRLTVT.

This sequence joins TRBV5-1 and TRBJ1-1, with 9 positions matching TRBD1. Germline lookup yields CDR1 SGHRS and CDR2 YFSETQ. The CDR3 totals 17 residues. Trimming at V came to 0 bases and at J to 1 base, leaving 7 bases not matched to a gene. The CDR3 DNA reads TGCGCCAGCAGCTTGGTACAGGGGGCTGATAGGAACACTGAAGCTTTCTTT. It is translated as CASSLVQGADRNTEAFF. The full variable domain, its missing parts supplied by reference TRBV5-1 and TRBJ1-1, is KAGVTQTPRYLIKTRGQQVTLSCSPISGHRSVSWYQQTPGQGLQFLFEYFSETQRNKGNFPGRFSGRQFSNSRSEMNVSTLELGDSALYLCASSLVQGADRNTEAFFGQGTRLTVV.

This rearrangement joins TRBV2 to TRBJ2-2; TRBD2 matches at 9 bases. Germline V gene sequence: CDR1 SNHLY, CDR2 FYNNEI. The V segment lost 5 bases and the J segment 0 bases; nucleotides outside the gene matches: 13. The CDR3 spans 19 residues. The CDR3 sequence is CASSSGRPLSWANTGELFF. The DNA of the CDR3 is TGTGCCAGCAGTAGCGGGAGGCCACTTTCCTGGGCGAACACCGGGGAGCTGTTTTTT.

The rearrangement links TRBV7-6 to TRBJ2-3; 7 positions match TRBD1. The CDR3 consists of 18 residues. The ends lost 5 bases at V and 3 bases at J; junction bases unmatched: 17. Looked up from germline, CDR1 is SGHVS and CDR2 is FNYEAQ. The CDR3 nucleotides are TGTGCCAGCAGCGGAGGTGCAGGGGGATTTGCGTTTACAGATACGCAGTATTTT. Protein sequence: CASSGGAGGFAFTDTQYF.

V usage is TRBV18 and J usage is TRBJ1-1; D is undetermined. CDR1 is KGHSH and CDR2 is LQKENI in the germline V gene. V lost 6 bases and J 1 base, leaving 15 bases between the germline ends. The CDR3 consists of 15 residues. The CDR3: CASSPPGVPNTEAFF. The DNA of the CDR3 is TGTGCCAGCTCGCCCCCGGGCGTGCCGAACACTGAAGCTTTCTTT.

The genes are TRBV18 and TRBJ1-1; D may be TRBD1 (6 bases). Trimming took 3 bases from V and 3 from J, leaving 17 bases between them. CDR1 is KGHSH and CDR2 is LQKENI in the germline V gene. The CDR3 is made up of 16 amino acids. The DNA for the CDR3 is TGTGCCAGCTCACCGCAGGGGACGGCAACATACACTGAAGCTTTCTTT. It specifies CASSPQGTATYTEAFF.

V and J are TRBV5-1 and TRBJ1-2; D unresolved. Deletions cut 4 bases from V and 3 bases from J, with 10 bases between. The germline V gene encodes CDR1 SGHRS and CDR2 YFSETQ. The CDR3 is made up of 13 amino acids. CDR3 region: CASSPDSYYGYTF. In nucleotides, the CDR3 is TGCGCCAGCAGCCCCGACTCCTACTATGGCTACACCTTC.

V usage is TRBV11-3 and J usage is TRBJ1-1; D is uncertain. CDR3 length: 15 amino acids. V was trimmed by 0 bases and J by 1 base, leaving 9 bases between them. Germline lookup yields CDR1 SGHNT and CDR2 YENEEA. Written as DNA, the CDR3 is TGTGCCAGCAGCTTAGATTCGAAGGGGAACACTGAAGCTTTCTTT. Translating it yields CASSLDSKGNTEAFF.

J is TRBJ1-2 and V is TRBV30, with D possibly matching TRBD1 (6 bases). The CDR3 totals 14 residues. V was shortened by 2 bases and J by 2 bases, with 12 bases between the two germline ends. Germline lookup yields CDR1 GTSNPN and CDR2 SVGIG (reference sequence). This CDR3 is CAWSSGGTNYGYTF. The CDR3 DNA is TGTGCCTGGAGTTCGGGGGGCACAAACTATGGCTACACCTTC.

The CDR3 spells CASSEYSGVNEKLFF. DNA of the CDR3: TGTGCCAGCAGTGAATATTCGGGAGTTAATGAAAAACTGTTTTTT. The genes are TRBV6-1 and TRBJ1-4; D unclear. Germline V CDR1 and CDR2: MNHNS, SASEGT. The CDR3 sequence is 15 residues long. V was pared by 2 bases and J by 4 bases, with 11 bases between.

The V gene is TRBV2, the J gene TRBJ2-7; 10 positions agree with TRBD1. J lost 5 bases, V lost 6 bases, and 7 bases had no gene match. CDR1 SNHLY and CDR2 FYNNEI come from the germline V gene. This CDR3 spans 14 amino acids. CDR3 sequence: CASSAGTGEHEQYF. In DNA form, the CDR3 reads TGTGCCAGCAGCGCCGGGACAGGGGAGCACGAGCAGTACTTC.

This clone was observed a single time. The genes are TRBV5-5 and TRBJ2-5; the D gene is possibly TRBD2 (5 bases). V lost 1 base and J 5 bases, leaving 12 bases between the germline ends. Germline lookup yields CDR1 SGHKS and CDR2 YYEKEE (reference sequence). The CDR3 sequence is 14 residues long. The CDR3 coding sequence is TGTGCCAGCAGCTTGAACCACGGGGAGGAGACCCAGTACTTC. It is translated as CASSLNHGEETQYF.